This TCR beta chain came from a study of CD8 T cells in Susac syndrome. V dropped 5 bases and J dropped 6; count of bases not matched to a gene: 4. This CDR3 is 15 amino acids long. Germline CDR1 reads LNHDA; CDR2 reads SQIVND (reference sequence). General observations from the study: Across the total CD8+ repertoires, some 16 Susac-specific public clones were detected, and across the CD8+ TEMRA repertoires, 5 or 6 such clones were detected.

A word on this clonotype: Its specificity is unknown.

Random-hexamer reverse transcription was applied to roughly 0.45 to 1 ug RNA. MiXCR, run by TCRdb on the immunoSEQ multiplex PCR reads, gives a single entry per CDR3 protein. The sample has around 170,000 distinct CDR3 sequences, about 95% seen once. V is TRBV19 and J is TRBJ2-1; 13 bases match TRBD2. This sequence was found in a human donor with Susac syndrome. Sequencing was done on a sample of CD8+ T cells from PBMCs. The CDR3 nucleotides read TGTGCCAGTAGTGAGGGACTAGCGGGGCCCAATGAGCAGTTCTTC. Encoded protein: CASSEGLAGPNEQFF.